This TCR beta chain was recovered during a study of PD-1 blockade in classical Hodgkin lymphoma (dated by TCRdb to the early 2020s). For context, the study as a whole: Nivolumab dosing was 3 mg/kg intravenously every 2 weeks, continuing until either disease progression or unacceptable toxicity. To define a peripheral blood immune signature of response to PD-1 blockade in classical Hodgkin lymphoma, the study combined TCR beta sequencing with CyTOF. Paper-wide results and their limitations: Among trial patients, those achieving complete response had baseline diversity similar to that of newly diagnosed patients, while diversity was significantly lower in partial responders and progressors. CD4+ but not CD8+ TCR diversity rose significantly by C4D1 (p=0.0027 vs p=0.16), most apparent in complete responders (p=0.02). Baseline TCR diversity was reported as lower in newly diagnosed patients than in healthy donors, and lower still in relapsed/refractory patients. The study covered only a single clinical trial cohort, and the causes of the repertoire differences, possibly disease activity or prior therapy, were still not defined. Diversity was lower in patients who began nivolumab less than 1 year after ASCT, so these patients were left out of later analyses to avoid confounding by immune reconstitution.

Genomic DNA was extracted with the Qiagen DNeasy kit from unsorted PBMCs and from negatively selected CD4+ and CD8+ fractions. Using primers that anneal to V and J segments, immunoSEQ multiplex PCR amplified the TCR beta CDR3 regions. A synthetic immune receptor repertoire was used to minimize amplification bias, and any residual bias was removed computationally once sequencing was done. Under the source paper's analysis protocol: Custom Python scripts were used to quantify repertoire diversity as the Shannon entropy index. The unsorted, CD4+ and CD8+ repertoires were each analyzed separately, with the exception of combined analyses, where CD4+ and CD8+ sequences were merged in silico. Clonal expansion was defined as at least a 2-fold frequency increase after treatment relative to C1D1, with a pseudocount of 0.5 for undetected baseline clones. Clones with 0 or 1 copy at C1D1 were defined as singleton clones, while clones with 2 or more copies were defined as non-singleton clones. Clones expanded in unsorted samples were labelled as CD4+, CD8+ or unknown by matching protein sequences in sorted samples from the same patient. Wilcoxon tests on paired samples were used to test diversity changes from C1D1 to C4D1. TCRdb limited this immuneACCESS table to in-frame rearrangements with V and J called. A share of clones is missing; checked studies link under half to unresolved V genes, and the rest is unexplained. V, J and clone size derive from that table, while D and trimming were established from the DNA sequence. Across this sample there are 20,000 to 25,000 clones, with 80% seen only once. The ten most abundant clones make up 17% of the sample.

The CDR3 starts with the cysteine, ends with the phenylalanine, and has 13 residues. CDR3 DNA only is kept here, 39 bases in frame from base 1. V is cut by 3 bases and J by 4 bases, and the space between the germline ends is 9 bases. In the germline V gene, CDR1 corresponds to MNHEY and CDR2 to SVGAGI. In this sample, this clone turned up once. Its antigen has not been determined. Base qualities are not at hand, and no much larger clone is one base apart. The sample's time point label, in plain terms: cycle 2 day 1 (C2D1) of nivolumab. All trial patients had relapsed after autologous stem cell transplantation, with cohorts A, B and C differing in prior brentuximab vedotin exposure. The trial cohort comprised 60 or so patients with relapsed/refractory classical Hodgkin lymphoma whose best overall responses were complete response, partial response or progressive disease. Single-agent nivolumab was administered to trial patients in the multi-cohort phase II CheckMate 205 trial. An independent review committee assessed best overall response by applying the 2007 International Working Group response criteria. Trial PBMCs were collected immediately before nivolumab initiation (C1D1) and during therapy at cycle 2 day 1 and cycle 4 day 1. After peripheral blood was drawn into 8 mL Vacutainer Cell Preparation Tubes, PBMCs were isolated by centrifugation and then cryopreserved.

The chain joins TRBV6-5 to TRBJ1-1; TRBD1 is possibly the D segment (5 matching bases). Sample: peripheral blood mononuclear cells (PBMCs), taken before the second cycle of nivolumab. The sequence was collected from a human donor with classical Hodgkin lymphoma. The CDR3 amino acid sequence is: CASSYKRGTEAFF. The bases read TGTGCCAGCAGTTATAAAAGGGGCACTGAAGCTTTCTTT.